The 31 T cell receptor beta chains listed next were all sequenced from one sample in a study of molecular identifiers for immune sequencing clone quantification. TCRdb re-called the PCR reads through MiXCR, storing one row per CDR3 protein. The sample has over 85,000 distinct CDR3 sequences; 20% to 25% are singletons. Sequencing was carried out using naive CD8+ T cells from blood, with Jurkat cell RNA spiked in. Subset meaning: FACS-sorted CD8+CD4-CCR7+CD45RA+ naive T cells. Source of these receptors: a human donor in good health. Some libraries in this study had Jurkat cell RNA spiked in.

The J gene is TRBJ1-2, the V gene TRBV29-1; 7 bases are shared with TRBD1. V trimming: 3 bases; J trimming: 3 bases; junction bases outside the gene matches: 1. CDR3 length equals 12 residues. Germline V gene data show CDR1 as SQVTM and CDR2 as ANQGSEA. CDR3 DNA sequence: TGCAGCGTTGAGGGGACAGACTATGGCTACACCTTC. Its protein product is CSVEGTDYGYTF.

This chain joins TRBV7-6 and TRBJ2-7; a possible D gene is TRBD1 (5 bases). The germline V and J ends were trimmed by 2 bases and 1 base, with 12 bases remaining between them. Germline assignment: CDR1 SGHVS and CDR2 FNYEAQ. The CDR3 consists of 15 residues. This CDR3 reads CASSLTPQESYEQYF. The CDR3, as DNA: TGTGCCAGCAGCTTAACTCCACAGGAATCCTACGAGCAGTACTTC.

A word on this clonotype: This clone may be a read error of a much larger clone one base away. The chain links TRBV7-8 to TRBJ2-3; D call uncertain. The end of the DNA fits TRBJ1-5 better, so the J call may be wrong. The CDR3 is made up of 13 amino acids. Germline CDR1 SGHVS, CDR2 FQNEAQ. The CDR3, as DNA: TGTGCCAGCAGCTTAGTTGGCACAGATACGCAGCATTTT. Protein product: CASSLVGTDTQHF.

This clonotype was seen only a few times. This chain uses TRBV27 with TRBJ1-2; 8 positions match TRBD1. Germline CDR1 reads MNHEY; CDR2 reads SMNVEV (reference sequence). Losses at the gene ends were 3 bases for V and 4 bases for J; bases not matched to a gene: 1. The CDR3 covers 13 residues. Here the CDR3 reads CASSFTGGYGYTF. DNA for the CDR3: TGTGCCAGCAGTTTCACAGGGGGCTATGGCTACACCTTC.

This clonotype was counted ten times or more. The chain has TRBV6-6 and TRBJ2-5, with 13 bases aligning to TRBD2. The trim removed 0 bases at V and 2 bases at J, leaving 3 bases unmatched. Germline V gene sequence: CDR1 MNHNY, CDR2 SVGAGI (reference sequence). The CDR3 is 17 residues long. Here the CDR3 DNA reads TGTGCCAGCAGTTACTCGCCGGGACTAGCGGGACAAGAGACCCAGTACTTC. Encoded protein: CASSYSPGLAGQETQYF.

This clonotype was found many times. The V and J genes are TRBV7-6 and TRBJ2-5, with a possible D match to TRBD1 (6 bases). The CDR3 is 13 residues long. V was pared by 5 bases and J by 5 bases, with 12 bases between. Germline CDR1 reads SGHVS; CDR2 reads FNYEAQ. CDR3 in amino acids: CASSRTEIETQYF. As DNA, the CDR3 is TGTGCCAGCAGCCGGACAGAGATTGAGACCCAGTACTTC.

The sample holds many counts of this clonotype. V is TRBV7-9 and J is TRBJ2-3; D unclear. Trimming pared 0 bases from V and 4 bases from J, leaving 8 bases between. The CDR3 length is 14 residues. Per the germline V gene, CDR1 is SEHNR and CDR2 is FQNEAQ (reference sequence). The CDR3 sequence is CASSLALAPDTQYF. Written as DNA, the CDR3 is TGTGCCAGCAGCTTAGCGCTGGCCCCAGATACGCAGTATTTT.

A remark on this clonotype: This may arise from a read error, as a much more abundant clone is one base away. The rearrangement uses TRBV5-3 and TRBJ2-7; 8 bases are shared with TRBD1. TRBV5-3 is an ORF, with its function uncertain. The junction had 20 bases not matched to a gene; V was cut back by 8 bases and J by 7 bases. The CDR3 is 16 amino acids. The CDR3 nucleotides are TGTGCCAGCTTTTCAGCCTCCGGTCAGGGGGCGTCTGAGCAGTACTTC. This translates into CASFSASGQGASEQYF.

This clonotype was counted many times. The V call is TRBV19, the J call TRBJ2-7; a possible D gene is TRBD1 (6 bases). The CDR3 extends over 14 amino acids. Germline V gene sequence: CDR1 LNHDA, CDR2 SQIVND (reference sequence). Trimming removed 5 bases at V and 2 bases at J, with 13 bases between. CDR3 region: CASSPTTGAYEQYF. The CDR3 DNA reads as TGTGCCAGTAGTCCGACGACAGGCGCCTACGAGCAGTACTTC.

This clonotype has more than one count but fewer than ten. The chain has TRBV7-2 and TRBJ1-5; tentatively, D is TRBD1 (5 bases). The CDR3 is made up of 15 amino acids. Trimming cost V 1 base and J 4 bases, with 11 bases left between them. Germline CDR1 and CDR2: SGHTA and FQGNSA. In nucleotides, the CDR3 is TGTGCCAGCAGCTTAGTGGGGGGGGGAAATCAGCCCCAGCATTTT. It yields the protein CASSLVGGGNQPQHF.

This clonotype was seen ten or more times. V and J are TRBV5-4 and TRBJ2-1; 13 bases agree with TRBD2. The CDR3 covers 15 residues. Per the germline V gene, CDR1 is SGHNT and CDR2 is YYREEE (reference sequence). J lost 8 bases, V lost 4 bases, and 6 bases had no gene match. CDR3 region: CASSPGLAGDDEQFF. The CDR3, as DNA: TGTGCCAGCAGCCCCGGACTAGCGGGAGACGATGAGCAGTTCTTC.

The chain is built from TRBV19 and TRBJ2-2; D might be TRBD1 (6 bases). V dropped 6 bases and J dropped 5 bases, with 13 bases sitting between them. Germline lookup yields CDR1 LNHDA and CDR2 SQIVND (reference sequence). The CDR3 consists of 14 residues. CDR3 sequence (DNA): TGTGCCAGTAGAGAACAGGGTGGTACCGGGGAGCTGTTTTTT. Its translation: CASREQGGTGELFF.

CDR3: CASSFFGDGEQYF. The CDR3, as DNA: TGTGCCAGCAGTTTCTTTGGGGACGGCGAGCAGTACTTC. The chain couples TRBV27 to TRBJ2-7; D may be TRBD1 or TRBD2 (5 bases each). V was trimmed by 3 bases and J by 6 bases, leaving 12 bases between them. Germline CDR1 is MNHEY and CDR2 is SMNVEV (reference sequence). The CDR3 runs 13 residues.

About this clonotype: The junction departs from germline at one end; a sequencing error may be responsible. The chain joins TRBV5-5 to TRBJ2-7; D possibly uses TRBD1 or TRBD2 (5 bases each). The germline CDR1 and CDR2 sequences are SGHKS and YYEKEE (reference sequence). CDR3 length: 14 amino acids. Here the CDR3 DNA reads TGTGCCAGCAGCTTGGCCCCCCAGGGTTTGGACTCTAGCTTC. This encodes CASSLAPQGLDSSF.

This chain joins TRBV19 and TRBJ2-7; tentative D call: TRBD1 (5 bases). The length of the CDR3 is 13 residues. V dropped 8 bases and J dropped 0 bases, with 11 bases sitting between them. Germline loops: CDR1 LNHDA, CDR2 SQIVND (reference sequence). Here the CDR3 DNA reads TGTGCCAGTGCCTTGGACATCTCCTACGAGCAGTACTTC. Translation gives CASALDISYEQYF.

This clonotype has at least ten counts. This chain links TRBV7-9 with TRBJ1-1; TRBD1 aligns across 9 bases. Germline V gene lookup returns CDR1 SEHNR and CDR2 FQNEAQ (reference sequence). The CDR3 runs 14 residues. The trim removed 6 bases at V and 3 bases at J, leaving 5 bases unmatched. CDR3 bases: TGTGCCAGCAGTCCCGGGACAGGGTACACTGAAGCTTTCTTT. Its translation: CASSPGTGYTEAFF. The complete variable domain, with remaining parts taken from reference TRBV7-9 and TRBJ1-1, reads DTGVSQNPRHKITKRGQNVTFRCDPISEHNRLYWYRQTLGQGPEFLTYFQNEAQLEKSRLLSDRFSAERPKGSFSTLEIQRTEQGDSAMYLCASSPGTGYTEAFFGQGTRLTVV.

The CDR3 region is CASSPKRGLAKNIQYF. The CDR3 coding sequence is TGTGCCAGCAGCCCAAAGCGGGGGCTAGCCAAAAACATTCAGTACTTC. The chain recombines TRBV7-9 with TRBJ2-4, with 8 bases fitting TRBD2. Losses at the gene ends were 5 bases for V and 0 bases for J; bases not matched to a gene: 6. The germline V gene encodes CDR1 SEHNR and CDR2 FQNEAQ (reference sequence). CDR3 size: 16 residues.

With respect to this clonotype: The germline gene is not matched at one end of the junction; a read error may be the cause. In nucleotides, the CDR3 is TGTGGCAGCAGTTTAAGCTTGACGGGGGCGCCCTATGGCTACACCTTC. It encodes CGSSLSLTGAPYGYTF. The V call is TRBV27, the J call TRBJ1-2, with D possibly matching TRBD1 (6 bases). CDR3 length equals 16 residues. The V gene's germline CDR1 is MNHEY and CDR2 SMNVEV (reference sequence).

As to this clonotype: This could be a read error, since a much larger clone is one nucleotide away. V and J are TRBV27 and TRBJ2-7, with 9 bases that match TRBD1. This CDR3 is 15 amino acids long. Trimming at V came to 2 bases and at J to 3 bases, leaving 5 bases not matched to a gene. Germline CDR1 and CDR2: MNHEY and SMNVEV (reference sequence). The CDR3 loop is CASSLTGTGCYEQYF. The CDR3 nucleotides read TGTGCCAGCAGTTTAACCGGGACAGGGTGCTACGAGCAGTACTTC.

Details on this clonotype: This may arise from a read error, as a much more abundant clone is one base away. The chain has TRBV15 and TRBJ1-5; D perhaps matches TRBD1 (6 bases). CDR1 and CDR2 from the germline V gene are LNHNV and YYDKDF (reference sequence). The CDR3 covers 15 residues. Trimming cost V 5 bases and J 2 bases, with 13 bases left between them. The CDR3 loop is CATSSTRGGNQPQHF. The CDR3 coding sequence is TGTGCCACCAGCTCTACGAGGGGGGGCAATCAGCCCCAGCATTTT.

This clonotype was seen a handful of times. J is TRBJ2-7 and V is TRBV2, with D possibly matching TRBD2 (6 bases). V was trimmed by 4 bases and J by 4 bases, leaving 11 bases between them. CDR3 length equals 13 residues. CDR1 is SNHLY, CDR2 FYNNEI, per germline. The CDR3 here is CASSGRDFYEQYF. CDR3 coding DNA: TGTGCCAGCAGTGGGCGGGACTTTTACGAGCAGTACTTC. The whole variable domain, remainder taken from reference TRBV2 and TRBJ2-7, is EPEVTQTPSHQVTQMGQEVILRCVPISNHLYFYWYRQILGQKVEFLVSFYNNEISEKSEIFDDQFSVERPDGSNFTLKIRSTKLEDSAMYFCASSGRDFYEQYFGPGTRLTVT.

At least ten counts were recorded for this clonotype. V and J are TRBV5-8 and TRBJ1-1; D remains ambiguous. The germline V gene has CDR1 SGHTS and CDR2 YDEGEE. With 0 bases removed from V and 7 bases from J, the gap between germline ends came to 13 bases. There are 14 residues in the CDR3. CDR3 sequence reads: CASSLDIGSFEAFF. The DNA of the CDR3 is TGTGCCAGCAGCTTGGATATAGGGTCATTTGAAGCTTTCTTT.

This clonotype has a count of ten or more. V and J are TRBV7-2 and TRBJ2-7; 9 bases line up with TRBD1. This CDR3 region has 14 residues. After removal of 4 bases from V and 2 bases from J, the junction contained 3 bases not matched to a gene. CDR1 and CDR2 from the germline V gene are SGHTA and FQGNSA. The CDR3 DNA sequence: TGTGCCAGCAGCTCATACAGGGGGCCCTACGAGCAGTACTTC. Amino acids: CASSSYRGPYEQYF.

This rearrangement joins TRBV20-1 to TRBJ1-2; no definite D call. The CDR3 covers 15 residues. Germline CDR1 reads DFQATT; CDR2 reads SNEGSKA (reference sequence). V lost 2 bases, J lost 1 base, and 14 bases lay in between. Here the CDR3 reads CSARMTRLLNYGYTF. CDR3 DNA: TGCAGTGCTAGAATGACGCGGCTTCTTAACTATGGCTACACCTTC.

The chain joins TRBV5-6 to TRBJ2-5, with 9 bases identical to TRBD1. Germline V gives CDR1 SGHDT, CDR2 YYEEEE. The CDR3 extends over 15 amino acids. The trim removed 4 bases at V and 4 bases at J, leaving 8 bases unmatched. The CDR3 here is CASSPFPGQGETQYF. CDR3 bases: TGTGCCAGCAGCCCATTTCCGGGACAGGGAGAGACCCAGTACTTC. The full variable domain, in which reference TRBV5-6 and TRBJ2-5 provide the parts outside the CDR3, is DAGVTQSPTHLIKTRGQQVTLRCSPKSGHDTVSWYQQALGQGPQFIFQYYEEEERQRGNFPDRFSGHQFPNYSSELNVNALLLGDSALYLCASSPFPGQGETQYFGPGTRLLVL.

This chain connects TRBV19 to TRBJ2-1; D possibly corresponds to TRBD2 (6 bases). The CDR3 contains 15 residues. V lost 4 bases to trimming and J lost 4 bases, with 14 bases between them. CDR1 is LNHDA and CDR2 is SQIVND in the germline V gene (reference sequence). CDR3 protein: CASSTPSDYYNEQFF. CDR3 in DNA: TGTGCCAGTAGTACGCCCTCGGACTATTACAATGAGCAGTTCTTC.

Notes on this clonotype: Just one base apart from a much larger clone, this may be a read error. The chain employs TRBV28 and TRBJ2-7; 15 bases agree with TRBD2. There are 16 residues in the CDR3. CDR1 is MDHEN and CDR2 is SYDVKM in the germline V gene. The CDR3 region is CASSYLGLAGGRERYF. The CDR3 DNA follows: TGTGCCAGCAGTTACTTAGGACTAGCGGGAGGGCGAGAGCGGTACTTC.

Of note for this clonotype: This sequence may be a read error, since a much larger clone differs from it by one base. The rearrangement joins TRBV29-1 to TRBJ1-2, with D possibly matching TRBD1 (5 bases). The CDR3 covers 12 residues. CDR1 and CDR2 (germline): SQVTM, ANQGSEA. The germline V and J ends were trimmed by 2 bases and 10 bases, with 14 bases remaining between them. CDR3 amino acids: CSVESPGGDYTF. CDR3 in DNA: TGCAGCGTTGAATCCCCCGGGGGTGACTACACCTTC.

This clonotype was found a few times. The genes are TRBV7-9 and TRBJ2-1; 10 nucleotides match TRBD1. Germline-derived CDR1 and CDR2 are SEHNR and FQNEAQ (reference sequence). The CDR3 sequence is 15 residues long. V shed 5 bases, J shed 4 bases, and the junction held 5 bases outside the gene matches. The chain's CDR3 is CASSRSGQGYNEQFF. The CDR3 DNA reads TGTGCCAGCAGCCGTTCGGGACAGGGGTACAATGAGCAGTTCTTC.

This clonotype has a count of ten or more. The chain couples TRBV12-3 or TRBV12-4 to TRBJ2-3; D not resolved. V lost 3 bases and J 0 bases, leaving 10 bases between the germline ends. The CDR3 runs to 15 residues. Here the CDR3 DNA reads TGTGCCAGCAGTTTCACTTTTGCTAGCACAGATACGCAGTATTTT. This translates into CASSFTFASTDTQYF.

V and J are TRBV11-2 and TRBJ1-4, with TRBD1 matching over 8 bases. Germline V CDR1 and CDR2: SGHAT, FQNNGV. V shed 1 base and J 0 bases; nucleotides not matched to a gene: 10. The CDR3 is 19 amino acids. The DNA for the CDR3 is TGTGCCAGCAGCTTAGGTCCGGACAGGGCGCCCGCAACTAATGAAAAACTGTTTTTT. This encodes CASSLGPDRAPATNEKLFF.